This T cell receptor beta chain was sequenced for a study of radiotherapy plus CTLA-4 blockade in lung cancer. TCRdb's table, derived via immunoSEQ multiplex PCR, lists solely in-frame clones and lacks some. The sample has around 31,000 clones, about 72% seen once. CDR3 length: 16 residues. V was clipped by 4 bases and J by 2 bases, with 17 bases between them. Germline V gene lookup returns CDR1 SNHLY and CDR2 FYNNEI. This rearrangement joins TRBV2 to TRBJ1-2; D remains unclear. The receptor's source is a human donor with non-small cell lung cancer who had stable disease on radiotherapy plus ipilimumab. This specimen consisted of peripheral blood, obtained from a patient treated with radiotherapy plus ipilimumab. CDR3 coding DNA: TGTGCCAGCAGTGTCCGTATGTTAACGGCGAACTATGGCTACACCTTC. The encoded protein is CASSVRMLTANYGYTF.